These 29 T cell receptor beta chains were sequenced from one sample in a study of T cells in Graves' hyperthyroidism and ophthalmopathy. The CDR3 regions of TCR beta were amplified from RNA transcripts. The study used the HTBI primer set for a first-round RT-PCR of the TCR CDR3. TCRdb re-derived calls from the multiplex PCR reads in MiXCR, one entry per CDR3 protein. The table lists around 350,000 distinct CDR3 sequences, about 16% of them singletons. The specimen was blood. The receptors shown here come from a woman aged 55-75 years with Graves' ophthalmopathy.

This clonotype showed up just a few times. Here the CDR3 DNA reads TGTGCCAGCAGTGGCCTCGGGGTTGAGCAGTTCTTC. As protein: CASSGLGVEQFF. The rearrangement joins TRBV2 to TRBJ2-1; perhaps TRBD2 as D (5 bases). The CDR3 consists of 12 residues. Germline lookup yields CDR1 SNHLY and CDR2 FYNNEI. Trimming shortened V by 4 bases and J by 9 bases, and 10 bases separated the two germline ends.

This clonotype was counted ten times or more. The chain couples TRBV24-1 to TRBJ2-5, with D tentatively TRBD2 (6 bases). V was trimmed by 1 base and J by 4 bases, leaving 15 bases between them. Germline-derived CDR1 and CDR2 are KGHDR and SFDVKD. The CDR3 is 16 amino acids. The CDR3: CATSDFRSGSSETQYF. The CDR3 coding sequence is TGTGCCACCAGTGATTTTCGTAGCGGATCGTCAGAGACCCAGTACTTC.

In its sample, this clonotype was seen many times. The V call is TRBV10-3, the J call TRBJ2-5, with 7 bases that match TRBD2. CDR3 size: 16 residues. Losses at the gene ends were 2 bases for V and 2 bases for J; bases not matched to a gene: 8. Germline V gene data show CDR1 as ENHRY and CDR2 as SYGVKD. CDR3 sequence reads: CAISEAGGRGQETQYF. CDR3 DNA: TGTGCCATCAGTGAGGCGGGCGGGAGAGGGCAAGAGACCCAGTACTTC.

Comment on this clonotype: The germline gene is not matched at one end of the junction; a read error may be the cause. This chain uses TRBV5-1 with TRBJ1-2, with TRBD1 matching 10 bases. This CDR3 comprises 15 residues. Looked up from germline, CDR1 is SGHRS and CDR2 is YFSETQ. The CDR3 sequence is CASSKGTGARYDYTF. CDR3 sequence (DNA): TGCGCCAGCAGCAAGGGGACAGGGGCGCGCTATGACTACACCTTC.

Ten or more counts support this clonotype. The rearrangement links TRBV7-9 to TRBJ2-5; tentative D call: TRBD1 (6 bases). Trimming removed 4 bases from V and 1 base from J, with 10 bases in between. CDR1 SEHNR and CDR2 FQNEAQ come from the germline V gene (reference sequence). This CDR3 comprises 14 residues. CDR3 loop: CASSSTGPQETQYF. CDR3 DNA sequence: TGTGCCAGCAGCTCCACAGGGCCCCAAGAGACCCAGTACTTC.

This clonotype appeared many times. The V gene is TRBV6-5, the J gene TRBJ1-1; unclear D gene. Per the germline V gene, CDR1 is MNHEY and CDR2 is SVGAGI. The germline V and J ends were trimmed by 0 bases and 1 base, with 6 bases remaining between them. CDR3 length: 14 amino acids. CDR3 in amino acids: CASSYSTANTEAFF. The CDR3 nucleotides are TGTGCCAGCAGTTACTCAACGGCGAACACTGAAGCTTTCTTT.

There are many counts of this clonotype. CDR3 in DNA: TGTGCCAGCCTCCCCGGCAGGGTGGTTAACACCGGGGAGCTGTTTTTT. Translating it yields CASLPGRVVNTGELFF. The rearrangement uses TRBV7-8 and TRBJ2-2; weak D call: TRBD1 (5 bases). V lost 8 bases and J lost 2, with 18 bases in between. The CDR3 is 16 residues long. Germline V gene data show CDR1 as SGHVS and CDR2 as FQNEAQ.

Points on this clonotype: A much larger clone lies one base from this, so it may be a read error. V gene TRBV5-1 combines with J gene TRBJ2-7, with TRBD1 identical over 10 bases. With V trimmed by 3 bases and J by 2 bases, 11 bases remained unmatched. Germline V lookup: CDR1 SGHRS, CDR2 YFSETQ. The CDR3 contains 17 residues. The CDR3 loop reads CASSSEWWGQGPYEQYF. The CDR3 nucleotides read TGCGCCAGCAGCTCGGAGTGGTGGGGACAGGGGCCCTACGAGCAGTACTTC.

The chain carries TRBV6-1 and TRBJ1-4; 7 bases are shared with TRBD1. The germline CDR1 and CDR2 sequences are MNHNS and SASEGT. The CDR3 has 17 residues. V lost 6 bases, J lost 4 bases, and 14 bases stayed unmatched. DNA of the CDR3: TGTGCCAGCAGAAAGAAAGCCCGGGACAGTCTTAATGAAAAACTGTTTTTT. It specifies CASRKKARDSLNEKLFF.

This chain links TRBV5-1 with TRBJ1-1; D is perhaps TRBD1 (5 bases). V shed 0 bases and J shed 7 bases, with 10 bases lying between them. The CDR3 extends over 13 amino acids. The germline gives CDR1 SGHRS, CDR2 YFSETQ. The DNA for the CDR3 is TGCGCCAGCAGCTTGGAGCGGGGCGGTGAAGCTTTCTTT. Translation gives CASSLERGGEAFF.

This clonotype was detected a few times. This rearrangement joins TRBV19 to TRBJ1-4; D might be TRBD1 (5 bases). Per germline, CDR1 LNHDA and CDR2 SQIVND (reference sequence). This CDR3 comprises 14 residues. Trimming stripped 10 bases from V and 4 bases from J, with 16 bases between. The chain's CDR3 is CATHSGRFNEKLFF. CDR3 coding DNA: TGTGCCACCCACTCGGGACGGTTTAATGAAAAACTGTTTTTT.

The gene calls are TRBV18 and TRBJ1-4; D remains ambiguous. CDR3 size: 16 residues. The ends were cut back, 3 bases at V and 0 bases at J, with 11 bases in the middle. Germline assignment: CDR1 KGHSH and CDR2 LQKENI. The CDR3 nucleotides read TGTGCCAGCTCACCGACTATCTCCGCAACTAATGAAAAACTGTTTTTT. Its translation is CASSPTISATNEKLFF.

This rearrangement joins TRBV6-1 to TRBJ2-1; D is perhaps TRBD1 (6 bases). CDR3 length: 15 residues. Germline values: CDR1 MNHNS, CDR2 SASEGT. V was trimmed by 6 bases and J by 2 bases, leaving 14 bases between them. Here the CDR3 DNA reads TGTGCCAGCAGGGAACAGGGAATGACCTACAATGAGCAGTTCTTC. As protein: CASREQGMTYNEQFF.

The chain combines TRBV7-8 with TRBJ2-7, with TRBD2 matching over 9 bases. The CDR3 sequence is 14 residues long. Germline loops: CDR1 SGHVS, CDR2 FQNEAQ. After removal of 4 bases from V and 2 bases from J, the junction contained 3 bases not matched to a gene. CDR3 DNA: TGTGCCAGCAGCTCGACTAGCGGAACCTACGAGCAGTACTTC. Its protein is CASSSTSGTYEQYF.

The chain has TRBV20-1 and TRBJ2-2, with D tentatively TRBD2 (5 bases). The CDR3 is 14 residues long. Germline V gene data show CDR1 as DFQATT and CDR2 as SNEGSKA (reference sequence). V gave up 6 bases and J gave up 6 bases, with 17 bases separating them. CDR3 coding DNA: TGCAGTGCAACCGGGATTATGGTCGCCGGGGAGCTGTTTTTT. It specifies CSATGIMVAGELFF.

This clonotype was found many times. This CDR3 reads CSADRDRGVGDTQYF. DNA for the CDR3: TGCAGTGCGGATCGGGACAGGGGAGTCGGAGATACGCAGTATTTT. V and J are TRBV20-1 and TRBJ2-3; 10 bases map to TRBD1. Germline CDR1 and CDR2: DFQATT and SNEGSKA (reference sequence). This CDR3 has 15 residues. V lost 6 bases and J lost 5; bases outside the gene matches: 11.

The chain joins TRBV5-4 to TRBJ1-2; D possibly corresponds to TRBD1 (6 bases). This CDR3 contains 16 residues. Trimming left V 0 bases short and J 2 bases short, with 14 bases between. Per the germline V gene, CDR1 is SGHNT and CDR2 is YYREEE (reference sequence). The CDR3 DNA reads TGTGCCAGCAGCTTGGCAGCGGGGGGCACCAACTATGGCTACACCTTC. Translating it yields CASSLAAGGTNYGYTF.

This clonotype was detected ten times or more. The genes are TRBV6-2 or TRBV6-3 and TRBJ1-1; D is undetermined. The CDR3 totals 15 residues. V was pared by 2 bases and J by 2 bases, with 12 bases between. Per germline, CDR1 MNHEY and CDR2 SVGEGT. CDR3 DNA sequence: TGTGCCAGCAGTTACGGCCCTGAGATCAACACTGAAGCTTTCTTT. Translating gives CASSYGPEINTEAFF.

This chain links TRBV7-2 with TRBJ2-1, with TRBD1 matching over 7 bases. Trimming cost V 8 bases and J 2 bases; bases outside gene matches: 9. This CDR3 region has 15 residues. Germline assignment: CDR1 SGHTA and CDR2 FQGNSA. In DNA form, the CDR3 reads TGTGCCAGCCTGACAGGGTACCTTACCTACAATGAGCAGTTCTTC. It translates to CASLTGYLTYNEQFF.

The chain links TRBV3-1 to TRBJ2-1; 10 nucleotides agree with TRBD2. The CDR3 spans 19 residues. Germline loops: CDR1 LGHDT, CDR2 YNNKEL (reference sequence). Trimming at V came to 0 bases and at J to 7 bases, leaving 15 bases not matched to a gene. In DNA, the CDR3 is TGTGCCAGCAGCCAAGATACAGGGGCTAGCGGGAGAGGGGGGAATGAGCAGTTCTTC. This codes for CASSQDTGASGRGGNEQFF.

On this clonotype: One end of the junction fails to match germline, which may point to a read error. The chain couples TRBV7-9 to TRBJ1-6; TRBD1 matches 7 bases. The CDR3 covers 15 residues. The germline V gene has CDR1 SEHNR and CDR2 FQNEAQ (reference sequence). The CDR3 coding sequence is TGTACCAGCAGCTTAGGTGGGACAGATAATTCACCCCTCCACTTT. Amino acids: CTSSLGGTDNSPLHF.

The V gene is TRBV7-9, the J gene TRBJ2-5; D uncertain. The CDR3 has 13 amino acids. Germline loops: CDR1 SEHNR, CDR2 FQNEAQ (reference sequence). V was trimmed by 1 base and J by 4 bases, leaving 7 bases between them. Written as DNA, the CDR3 is TGTGCCAGCAGCTTAGAAAGTGGAGAGACCCAGTACTTC. The encoded protein is CASSLESGETQYF.

This clonotype was recorded many times. This chain uses TRBV28 with TRBJ2-1; unclear D gene. Trimming cost V 6 bases and J 0 bases, with 3 bases left between them. The CDR3 runs to 12 residues. CDR1 MDHEN and CDR2 SYDVKM come from the germline V gene. The CDR3 is CASRSSYNEQFF. The CDR3 nucleotides read TGTGCCAGCAGGAGCTCCTACAATGAGCAGTTCTTC.

This clonotype turned up a few times. This chain connects TRBV19 to TRBJ2-3; 13 nucleotides line up with TRBD2. The J segment lost 2 bases and the V segment lost 5 bases, leaving 4 bases of the junction unmatched. CDR3 length equals 16 residues. Per germline, CDR1 LNHDA and CDR2 SQIVND (reference sequence). The CDR3 here is CASSRGLAGNTDTQYF. CDR3 DNA sequence: TGTGCCAGTAGTCGGGGACTAGCGGGGAACACAGATACGCAGTATTTT. Using reference TRBV19 and TRBJ2-3 for the parts outside the CDR3, the full variable domain is DGGITQSPKYLFRKEGQNVTLSCEQNLNHDAMYWYRQDPGQGLRLIYYSQIVNDFQKGDIAEGYSVSREKKESFPLTVTSAQKNPTAFYLCASSRGLAGNTDTQYFGPGTRLTVL.

This clonotype was recorded many times. This chain links TRBV20-1 with TRBJ2-1; 7 bases map to TRBD2. After removal of 7 bases from V and 7 bases from J, the junction contained 10 bases not matched to a gene. Germline V gene sequence: CDR1 DFQATT, CDR2 SNEGSKA (reference sequence). The CDR3 extends over 13 amino acids. CDR3 bases: TGCAGTGTACGCGGGGGTAGTAGGAATGAGCAGTTCTTC. It specifies CSVRGGSRNEQFF.

This clonotype was recorded many times. This sequence joins TRBV7-2 and TRBJ1-2; the D is unclear. The CDR3 totals 14 residues. Looked up from germline, CDR1 is SGHTA and CDR2 is FQGNSA. V was cut by 3 bases and J by 5 bases, with 13 bases left in between. This chain's CDR3 is CASSFIPPSYGYTF. For the CDR3, the DNA is TGTGCCAGCAGCTTTATCCCACCCTCTTATGGCTACACCTTC.

This clonotype occurred a few times. The chain employs TRBV2 and TRBJ2-7; D may match TRBD1 or TRBD2 (5 bases each). This CDR3 is built from 15 residues. V was cut by 4 bases and J by 1 base, with 14 bases left in between. CDR1 SNHLY and CDR2 FYNNEI come from the germline V gene. The CDR3 DNA reads as TGTGCCAGCAGTGGAGGGGCAGGGAGTTCCTACGAGCAGTACTTC. Translation: CASSGGAGSSYEQYF.

There are many counts of this clonotype. The chain uses TRBV18 and TRBJ1-6, with D possibly matching TRBD1 (5 bases). CDR1 KGHSH and CDR2 LQKENI come from the germline V gene. CDR3 size: 14 residues. V lost 6 bases and J lost 8, with 14 bases in between. The CDR3 sequence is CASSPGTGYSPLHF. The DNA for the CDR3 is TGTGCCAGCTCCCCCGGGACGGGGTATTCACCCCTCCACTTT.

V usage is TRBV7-2 and J usage is TRBJ2-2; D is possibly TRBD2 (5 bases). CDR3 length: 14 amino acids. Germline V lookup: CDR1 SGHTA, CDR2 FQGNSA. V was clipped by 2 bases and J by 5 bases, with 9 bases between them. The CDR3 DNA is TGTGCCAGCAGCTTATTGCCGGGGACCGGGGAGCTGTTTTTT. Residues: CASSLLPGTGELFF.